The rows below give T cell receptor beta chains drawn from one sample of a study of blood T cell repertoires in COVID-19. Using immunoSEQ multiplex PCR, the repertoire was profiled, and TCRdb retains in-frame clones only, with some absent. The table shows fewer than 400,000 clones, with 88% occurring only once. The sequencing sample was made of PBMCs or T cells enriched from blood (not recorded which). Every receptor here comes from a man aged 25-40 years who had recovered from COVID-19. CDR3s leave out the opening cysteine and the closing phenylalanine or tryptophan. The order of the fields is J gene, V gene, CDR3 protein.

j_gene: TRBJ1-5
v_gene: TRBV6-2/TRBV6-3
CDR3aa: ASSYFDWRDVSNQPQH

j_gene: TRBJ2-4
v_gene: TRBV16
CDR3aa: ASSQSGTGMNIQY

j_gene: TRBJ1-2
v_gene: TRBV2
CDR3aa: GLRETLVYGYT

j_gene: TRBJ1-2
v_gene: TRBV28
CDR3aa: ASRPLYSRTFIYGYT

j_gene: TRBJ2-5
v_gene: TRBV5-1
CDR3aa: ASSLGQGAGETQY

j_gene: TRBJ2-2
v_gene: TRBV6-4
CDR3aa: ASSDSIYRGSGELF

j_gene: TRBJ1-1
v_gene: TRBV18
CDR3aa: ASSAEQGMLAEAF

j_gene: TRBJ2-6
v_gene: TRBV27
CDR3aa: ASSLRGSGANVLT

j_gene: TRBJ2-1
v_gene: TRBV13
CDR3aa: ASSSPGLAGEGQF

j_gene: TRBJ1-4
v_gene: TRBV28
CDR3aa: ASSLGTGRLLANEKLF

j_gene: TRBJ1-6
v_gene: TRBV4-2
CDR3aa: ASSQDRTAGNSPLH

j_gene: TRBJ1-1
v_gene: TRBV19
CDR3aa: ASTQGRKYEAF

j_gene: TRBJ2-3
v_gene: TRBV6-5
CDR3aa: ASSTRQARDTQY

j_gene: TRBJ1-1
v_gene: TRBV13
CDR3aa: ASSQDRGSTEAF

j_gene: TRBJ2-7
v_gene: TRBV19
CDR3aa: ASSARTALPYEQY